This TCR beta chain was identified during a study of blood T cell repertoires in COVID-19. For the study at large: Acute-phase and convalescent COVID-19 samples originated in the United States, Italy and Spain.

Clones were read by immunoSEQ multiplex PCR, and TCRdb kept only the in-frame ones, dropping some. The sample includes 150,000 to 200,000 clones, about 85% seen only once; the top ten take around 24%. The CDR3 loop spans 12 amino acids. The germline CDR1 and CDR2 sequences are SGHDT and YYEEEE. The V and J ends lost 0 bases and 3 bases respectively, with 4 bases between them. Sequencing was carried out using peripheral blood. The J gene is TRBJ2-7, the V gene TRBV5-6; D ambiguous. This receptor was identified in a man aged 60-69 years with acute or convalescent COVID-19. The DNA for the CDR3 is TGTGCCAGCAGCTTGGGAGACTACGAGCAGTACTTC. This encodes CASSLGDYEQYF.